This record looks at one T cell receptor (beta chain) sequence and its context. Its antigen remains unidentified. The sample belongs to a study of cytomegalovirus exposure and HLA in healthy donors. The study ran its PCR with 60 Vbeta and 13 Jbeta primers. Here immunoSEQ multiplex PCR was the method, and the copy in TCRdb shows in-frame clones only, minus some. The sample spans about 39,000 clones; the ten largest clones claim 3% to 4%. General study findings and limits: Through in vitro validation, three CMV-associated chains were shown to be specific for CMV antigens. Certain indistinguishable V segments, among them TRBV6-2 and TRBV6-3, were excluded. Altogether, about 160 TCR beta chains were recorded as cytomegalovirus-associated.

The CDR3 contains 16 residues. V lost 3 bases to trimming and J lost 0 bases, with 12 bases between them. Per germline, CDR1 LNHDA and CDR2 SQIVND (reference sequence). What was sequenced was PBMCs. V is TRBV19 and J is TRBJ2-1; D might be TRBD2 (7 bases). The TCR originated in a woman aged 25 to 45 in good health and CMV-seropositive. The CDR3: CASSIARGGSYNEQFF. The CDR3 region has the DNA TGTGCCAGTAGTATCGCGAGGGGGGGCTCCTACAATGAGCAGTTCTTC.